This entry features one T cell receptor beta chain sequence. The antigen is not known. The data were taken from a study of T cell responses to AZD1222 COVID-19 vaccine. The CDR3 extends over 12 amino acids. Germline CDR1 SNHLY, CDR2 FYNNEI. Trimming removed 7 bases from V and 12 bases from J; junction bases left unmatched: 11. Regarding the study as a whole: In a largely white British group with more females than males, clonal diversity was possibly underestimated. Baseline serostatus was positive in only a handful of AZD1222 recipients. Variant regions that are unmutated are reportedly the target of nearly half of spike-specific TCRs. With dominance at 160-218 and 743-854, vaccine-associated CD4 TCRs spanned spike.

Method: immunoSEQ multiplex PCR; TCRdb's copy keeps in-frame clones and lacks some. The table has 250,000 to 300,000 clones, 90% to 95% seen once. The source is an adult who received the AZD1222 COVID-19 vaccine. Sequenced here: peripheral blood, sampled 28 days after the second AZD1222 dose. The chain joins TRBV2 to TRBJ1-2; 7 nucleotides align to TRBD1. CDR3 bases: TGTGCCAGCAACGGAGACGACAGGGAAAACACCTTC. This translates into CASNGDDRENTF. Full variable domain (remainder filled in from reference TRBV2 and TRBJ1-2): EPEVTQTPSHQVTQMGQEVILRCVPISNHLYFYWYRQILGQKVEFLVSFYNNEISEKSEIFDDQFSVERPDGSNFTLKIRSTKLEDSAMYFCASNGDDRENTFGSGTRLTVV.